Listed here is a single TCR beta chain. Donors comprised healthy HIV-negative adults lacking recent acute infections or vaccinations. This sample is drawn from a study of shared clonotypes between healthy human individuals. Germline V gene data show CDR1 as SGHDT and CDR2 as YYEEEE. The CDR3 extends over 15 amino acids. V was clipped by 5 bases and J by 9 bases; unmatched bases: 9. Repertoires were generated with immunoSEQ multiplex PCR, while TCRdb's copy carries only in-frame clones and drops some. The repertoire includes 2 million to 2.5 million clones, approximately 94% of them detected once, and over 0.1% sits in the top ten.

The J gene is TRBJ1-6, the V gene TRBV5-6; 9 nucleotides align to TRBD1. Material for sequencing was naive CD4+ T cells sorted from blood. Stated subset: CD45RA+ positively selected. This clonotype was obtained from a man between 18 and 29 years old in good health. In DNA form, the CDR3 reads TGTGCCAGCAGGCCCGGGACAGGGAGGGGTTCACCCCTCCACTTT. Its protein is CASRPGTGRGSPLHF. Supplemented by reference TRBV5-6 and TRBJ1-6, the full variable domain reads DAGVTQSPTHLIKTRGQQVTLRCSPKSGHDTVSWYQQALGQGPQFIFQYYEEEERQRGNFPDRFSGHQFPNYSSELNVNALLLGDSALYLCASRPGTGRGSPLHFGNGTRLTVT.